The 31 T cell receptor beta chains below come from one sample, sequenced in a study of T cell repertoires in cytomegalovirus infection. Via MiXCR, TCRdb re-called the reads, giving one row per CDR3 protein. The data show 150,000 to 200,000 distinct CDR3 sequences, roughly 28% seen once. The specimen sequenced was PBMCs. The source of these receptors is a human donor in good health (CMV status not recorded). Some clones in this sample may be carry-over from other donors' samples.

The chain carries TRBV2 and TRBJ1-1; D is unclear. V dropped 6 bases and J dropped 5 bases, with 16 bases sitting between them. This CDR3 is built from 14 residues. Germline CDR1 reads SNHLY; CDR2 reads FYNNEI. CDR3 coding DNA: TGTGCCAGCAGCGTGAGCTTCCTGCGGACTGAAGCTTTCTTT. It is translated as CASSVSFLRTEAFF.

The chain couples TRBV28 to TRBJ2-2; TRBD1 agrees at 7 bases. This CDR3 has 15 residues. Germline values: CDR1 MDHEN, CDR2 SYDVKM. The V gene end was trimmed by 5 bases and the J gene end by 2 bases; junction bases not matched to a gene: 5. CDR3 bases: TGTGCCAGCAGTGGTGGGACAGTCAACACCGGGGAGCTGTTTTTT. It codes for CASSGGTVNTGELFF.

The chain couples TRBV7-2 to TRBJ2-2; D gene uncertain. V gave up 2 bases and J gave up 1 base, with 8 bases separating them. In germline, CDR1 is SGHTA, CDR2 FQGNSA. The CDR3 is 15 amino acids. CDR3 loop: CASSLLPGNTGELFF. For the CDR3, the DNA is TGTGCCAGCAGCTTATTACCAGGGAACACCGGGGAGCTGTTTTTT.

The V gene is TRBV18, the J gene TRBJ2-7, with 9 bases fitting TRBD2. This CDR3 comprises 14 residues. J was trimmed by 5 bases and V by 6 bases; bases with no gene match: 8. Germline assignment: CDR1 KGHSH and CDR2 LQKENI. CDR3 residues: CASSRGGGANEQYF. The CDR3 DNA sequence: TGTGCCAGCTCCCGCGGCGGGGGGGCCAACGAGCAGTACTTC.

This clonotype was counted a few times. The CDR3 loop is CASSPPGAPQHF. In DNA form, the CDR3 reads TGTGCCAGCAGCCCACCGGGGGCCCCCCAGCATTTT. The chain uses TRBV7-2 and TRBJ1-5, with D possibly being TRBD1 (6 bases). The germline V and J ends were trimmed by 5 bases and 10 bases, with 12 bases remaining between them. Germline loops: CDR1 SGHTA, CDR2 FQGNSA. The CDR3 runs 12 residues. Looking up the rest from reference TRBV7-2 and TRBJ1-5 gives the full variable domain: GAGVSQSPSNKVTEKGKDVELRCDPISGHTALYWYRQSLGQGLEFLIYFQGNSAPDKSGLPSDRFSAERTGGSVSTLTIQRTQQEDSAVYLCASSPPGAPQHFGDGTRLSIL.

This clonotype was seen more than once but under ten times. The chain joins TRBV7-9 to TRBJ1-2, with D perhaps TRBD1 (6 bases). V lost 5 bases and J lost 0, with 13 bases in between. Germline V lookup: CDR1 SEHNR, CDR2 FQNEAQ (reference sequence). The CDR3 runs 15 residues. The CDR3 region is CASSPEAGANYGYTF. CDR3 nucleotide sequence: TGTGCCAGCAGCCCAGAGGCAGGGGCTAACTATGGCTACACCTTC.

At least ten counts were recorded for this clonotype. The chain is built from TRBV7-8 and TRBJ2-2; TRBD1 matches 7 bases. The CDR3 has 15 residues. J lost 0 bases, V lost 5 bases, and 3 bases had no gene match. Germline V gene data show CDR1 as SGHVS and CDR2 as FQNEAQ. In nucleotides, the CDR3 is TGTGCCAGCAGCCCCCAGGGGGCGAACACCGGGGAGCTGTTTTTT. Translated: CASSPQGANTGELFF.

This clonotype was observed a handful of times. The chain uses TRBV7-2 and TRBJ1-1; no reliable D call. V gave up 3 bases and J gave up 5 bases, with 7 bases separating them. The CDR3 sequence is 12 residues long. The germline V gene has CDR1 SGHTA and CDR2 FQGNSA. The DNA of the CDR3 is TGTGCCAGCAGCTTCCATCCAACTGAAGCTTTCTTT. This gives the protein CASSFHPTEAFF.

This chain connects TRBV19 to TRBJ2-7; the match to TRBD1 covers 7 bases. With 4 bases clipped from V and 7 bases from J, the junction kept 7 bases outside the gene matches. Germline V gene lookup returns CDR1 LNHDA and CDR2 SQIVND (reference sequence). This CDR3 has 13 residues. The CDR3 sequence is CASSNRGREEQYF. CDR3 nucleotide sequence: TGTGCCAGTAGTAACAGGGGTAGGGAGGAGCAGTACTTC.

This chain links TRBV27 with TRBJ2-5; D gene ambiguous. Per the germline V gene, CDR1 is MNHEY and CDR2 is SMNVEV (reference sequence). The V end lost 3 bases, the J end lost 3 bases, and 11 bases lay between the germline ends. This CDR3 comprises 14 residues. The CDR3 bases are TGTGCCAGCAGTTTTGGTCCCCGGGAAGAGACCCAGTACTTC. The encoded protein is CASSFGPREETQYF.

The gene calls are TRBV18 and TRBJ1-6; D remains unclear. Between the trimmed V and J ends, which lost 6 bases and 0 bases, there was a span of 9 bases. The CDR3 is 15 amino acids. Germline values: CDR1 KGHSH, CDR2 LQKENI. CDR3 in amino acids: CASSPTASYNSPLHF. In DNA form, the CDR3 reads TGTGCCAGCTCCCCCACGGCCTCCTATAATTCACCCCTCCACTTT. Using reference TRBV18 and TRBJ1-6 for the parts outside the CDR3, the full variable domain is NAGVMQNPRHLVRRRGQEARLRCSPMKGHSHVYWYRQLPEEGLKFMVYLQKENIIDESGMPKERFSAEFPKEGPSILRIQQVVRGDSAAYFCASSPTASYNSPLHFGNGTRLTVT.

The table lists this clonotype with a few counts. CDR3 protein: CSVERGRGEQYF. The CDR3 bases are TGCAGCGTTGAACGGGGTAGGGGTGAGCAGTACTTC. The rearrangement uses TRBV29-1 and TRBJ2-7, with D perhaps assigned TRBD1 or TRBD2 (5 bases each). The CDR3 is 12 residues long. V lost 2 bases, J lost 7 bases, and 12 bases lay in between. Germline CDR1 reads SQVTM; CDR2 reads ANQGSEA.

Only a few counts were recorded for this clonotype. V gene TRBV7-9 combines with J gene TRBJ2-3, with unresolved D. The V end lost 4 bases, the J end lost 0 bases, and 2 bases lay between the germline ends. The CDR3 has 12 amino acids. Germline V lookup: CDR1 SEHNR, CDR2 FQNEAQ (reference sequence). The CDR3 sequence is CASSWSTDTQYF. The CDR3 DNA reads as TGTGCCAGCAGCTGGAGCACAGATACGCAGTATTTT. The full variable domain, with the rest looked up from reference TRBV7-9 and TRBJ2-3, is DTGVSQNPRHKITKRGQNVTFRCDPISEHNRLYWYRQTLGQGPEFLTYFQNEAQLEKSRLLSDRFSAERPKGSFSTLEIQRTEQGDSAMYLCASSWSTDTQYFGPGTRLTVL.

This chain connects TRBV6-5 to TRBJ2-7; possibly TRBD1 for D (5 bases). Germline V gene lookup returns CDR1 MNHEY and CDR2 SVGAGI. V lost 8 bases to trimming and J lost 3 bases, with 8 bases between them. The CDR3 is made up of 11 amino acids. The CDR3 sequence is CASCQGYEQYF. CDR3 nucleotide sequence: TGTGCCAGCTGTCAGGGCTACGAGCAGTACTTC.

This clonotype was picked up one time. The J gene is TRBJ1-1, the V gene TRBV18; possibly TRBD1 for D (5 bases). The germline V gene encodes CDR1 KGHSH and CDR2 LQKENI. Trimming removed 4 bases from V and 7 bases from J, with 13 bases in between. The CDR3 has 13 residues. This CDR3 is CASSRRDGDEAFF. The DNA of the CDR3 is TGTGCCAGCTCACGCAGGGATGGGGATGAAGCTTTCTTT.

The CDR3 protein is CASSYYAGEGTEAFF. The CDR3 DNA reads TGTGCCAGCAGTTACTATGCAGGTGAAGGGACTGAAGCTTTCTTT. This chain connects TRBV6-2 or TRBV6-3 to TRBJ1-1; D ambiguous. Trimming pared 1 base from V and 5 bases from J, leaving 14 bases between. The CDR3 loop spans 15 amino acids. Germline CDR1 is MNHEY and CDR2 is SVGEGT.

The V and J genes are TRBV6-1 and TRBJ2-5; 12 bases fit TRBD2. Germline CDR1 reads MNHNS; CDR2 reads SASEGT. CDR3 length: 15 amino acids. The V and J ends lost 4 bases and 4 bases, in that order; junction bases with no gene match: 4. This chain's CDR3 is CASSGGLAGRETQYF. CDR3 DNA sequence: TGTGCCAGCAGTGGAGGACTAGCGGGGCGAGAGACCCAGTACTTC.

A few counts support this clonotype. The chain recombines TRBV6-2 or TRBV6-3 with TRBJ2-5; D is perhaps TRBD1 or TRBD2 (5 bases each). This CDR3 comprises 14 residues. V shed 5 bases and J shed 8 bases, with 18 bases lying between them. CDR1 is MNHEY and CDR2 is SVGEGT in the germline V gene. CDR3 sequence (DNA): TGTGCCAGCAGTGACCCGGTGGGACCCCTTACCCAGTACTTC. Its protein product is CASSDPVGPLTQYF.

This clonotype has a handful of counts. The V call is TRBV7-2, the J call TRBJ2-1; no firm D call. Deletions cut 1 base from V and 5 bases from J, with 6 bases between. This CDR3 spans 13 amino acids. Germline V gene data show CDR1 as SGHTA and CDR2 as FQGNSA. CDR3 residues: CASSLDINNEQFF. The CDR3 DNA follows: TGTGCCAGCAGCTTAGACATAAACAATGAGCAGTTCTTC.

The J gene is TRBJ2-5, the V gene TRBV2; D unresolved. V was trimmed by 2 bases and J by 1 base, leaving 8 bases between them. The germline CDR1 and CDR2 sequences are SNHLY and FYNNEI. This CDR3 comprises 14 residues. The CDR3 sequence: CASSEYTTQETQYF. DNA of the CDR3: TGTGCCAGCAGTGAATACACAACCCAAGAGACCCAGTACTTC.

This clonotype was seen a few times. The chain carries TRBV7-9 and TRBJ2-3, with D unresolved. This CDR3 region has 15 residues. V gave up 1 base and J gave up 1 base, with 9 bases separating them. Looked up from germline, CDR1 is SEHNR and CDR2 is FQNEAQ (reference sequence). CDR3: CASSLGDGGTDTQYF. The CDR3 DNA reads as TGTGCCAGCAGCTTAGGGGATGGTGGCACAGATACGCAGTATTTT.

This clonotype was recorded many times. This chain joins TRBV7-8 and TRBJ2-5; D is possibly TRBD2 (5 bases). The V end lost 0 bases, the J end lost 5 bases, and 19 bases lay between the germline ends. The CDR3 spans 17 residues. CDR1 and CDR2 (germline): SGHVS, FQNEAQ. The CDR3 DNA reads TGTGCCAGCAGCTTAGCTTCGAGGGCCAACCCGGGGGAGACCCAGTACTTC. Amino acid sequence: CASSLASRANPGETQYF.

Only a few counts were recorded for this clonotype. This sequence joins TRBV27 and TRBJ2-5; D gene ambiguous. The CDR3 sequence is 14 residues long. The germline V gene encodes CDR1 MNHEY and CDR2 SMNVEV (reference sequence). V was clipped by 6 bases and J by 5 bases, with 16 bases between them. CDR3 sequence: CASRLRSRWETQYF. The CDR3 DNA follows: TGTGCCAGCAGGCTCAGGTCGCGGTGGGAGACCCAGTACTTC.

This clonotype was picked up a small number of times. The chain carries TRBV19 and TRBJ1-2, with 9 positions matching TRBD1. The V gene's germline CDR1 is LNHDA and CDR2 SQIVND (reference sequence). This CDR3 comprises 13 residues. J lost 5 bases, V lost 7 bases, and 5 bases had no gene match. DNA of the CDR3: TGTGCCAGTAAAGGACAGGGGAGGTATGGCTACACCTTC. Its translation: CASKGQGRYGYTF.

This clonotype occurred a few times. This chain joins TRBV7-2 and TRBJ1-2; tentatively, D is TRBD1 (5 bases). Between the trimmed V and J ends, which lost 5 bases and 4 bases, there was a span of 17 bases. Per germline, CDR1 SGHTA and CDR2 FQGNSA. The CDR3 extends over 15 amino acids. The chain's CDR3 is CASSDLAGPGYGYTF. CDR3 nucleotide sequence: TGTGCCAGCAGCGACCTAGCGGGGCCGGGCTATGGCTACACCTTC.

The chain uses TRBV11-2 and TRBJ2-7, with 7 bases that match TRBD1. The CDR3 runs to 15 residues. Germline V gene sequence: CDR1 SGHAT, CDR2 FQNNGV. V dropped 5 bases and J dropped 0; count of bases not matched to a gene: 7. CDR3 residues: CASSQTGSSSYEQYF. For the CDR3, the DNA is TGTGCCAGCAGCCAGACAGGGTCTAGCTCCTACGAGCAGTACTTC.

This clonotype was picked up a small number of times. The chain has TRBV6-6 and TRBJ1-4; D is undetermined. The CDR3 contains 13 residues. V lost 10 bases and J lost 5, with 14 bases in between. CDR1 is MNHNY and CDR2 is SVGAGI in the germline V gene (reference sequence). CDR3 sequence: CATWVPGNEKLFF. The DNA of the CDR3 is TGTGCCACCTGGGTCCCCGGAAATGAAAAACTGTTTTTT.

On this clonotype: Given a much more abundant clone one base away, this may be a read error. This chain uses TRBV7-2 with TRBJ2-1; a weak D match, TRBD2 (6 bases). CDR3 length: 16 amino acids. Germline CDR1 and CDR2: SGHTA and FQGNSA. The CDR3 here is CASSPGGALSYNAQFF. The CDR3 bases are TGTGCCAGCAGCCCCGGAGGGGCCCTCTCCTACAATGCGCAGTTCTTC.

This clonotype was recorded once. The rearrangement joins TRBV5-1 to TRBJ1-6, with D unresolved. CDR3 length: 15 residues. V lost 0 bases, J lost 5 bases, and 9 bases lay in between. In germline, CDR1 is SGHRS, CDR2 YFSETQ. CDR3 sequence: CASSLGAGNNSPLHF. The DNA of the CDR3 is TGCGCCAGCAGCTTGGGGGCAGGTAATAATTCACCCCTCCACTTT.

This clonotype was observed a few times. The chain joins TRBV11-2 to TRBJ1-6, with TRBD1 matching over 8 bases. Germline V CDR1 and CDR2: SGHAT, FQNNGV. The ends lost 6 bases at V and 9 bases at J; junction bases unmatched: 7. The CDR3 is 14 residues long. Written as DNA, the CDR3 is TGTGCCAGCAGGATAGACAGGGGAGGTTCACCCCTCCACTTT. Protein sequence: CASRIDRGGSPLHF.

The chain joins TRBV6-1 to TRBJ1-5, with unresolved D. Trimming stripped 5 bases from V and 0 bases from J, with 8 bases between. The CDR3 totals 14 residues. The germline gives CDR1 MNHNS, CDR2 SASEGT. This CDR3 reads CASSSGVSNQPQHF. CDR3 bases: TGTGCCAGCAGTTCAGGAGTTAGCAATCAGCCCCAGCATTTT.